Listed here are 9 T cell receptor beta chains from one sample, sequenced in a study of OX40 agonist ivuxolimab in advanced cancers. The protocol used for the library was the immunoSEQ multiplex PCR assay. TCRdb stores this immuneACCESS table with in-frame sequences only. Part of the clones is absent; in the studies checked, under half of the shortfall reflects unresolved V genes, and no reason is known for the rest. Counted in this sample were 60,000 or so clones; roughly 84% of them appeared once. The ten largest account for more than 25% of the sample. Sequenced here: CD4+ or CD8+ T cells sorted from blood, sampled in a trial of the OX40 agonist ivuxolimab. These receptors were taken from an adult with an advanced solid tumor such as melanoma, head and neck, liver or kidney cancer.

The CDR3 protein is CSVGGLEADTQYF. The CDR3 DNA sequence: TGCAGCGTGGGTGGCCTGGAGGCAGATACGCAGTATTTT. This chain uses TRBV29-1 with TRBJ2-3; possible D gene TRBD2, 5 bases. V lost 6 bases and J 4 bases, leaving 14 bases between the germline ends. The CDR3 is made up of 13 amino acids. CDR1 is SQVTM, CDR2 ANQGSEA, per germline.

This chain links TRBV27 with TRBJ1-1, with TRBD1 identical over 12 bases. Germline lookup yields CDR1 MNHEY and CDR2 SMNVEV (reference sequence). The J segment lost 6 bases and the V segment lost 6 bases, leaving 8 bases of the junction unmatched. There are 15 residues in the CDR3. CDR3 sequence (DNA): TGTGCCAGCAGCTTGAGCGGGACAGGGGGCTCTGAAGCTTTCTTT. It yields the protein CASSLSGTGGSEAFF.

The count of this clone is one. This chain joins TRBV28 and TRBJ2-1; 7 bases are a match to TRBD1. Looked up from germline, CDR1 is MDHEN and CDR2 is SYDVKM. The V and J ends lost 5 bases and 4 bases, in that order; junction bases with no gene match: 5. This CDR3 region has 14 residues. Here the CDR3 DNA reads TGTGCCAGCAGTCGGACAGGCTTTTACAATGAGCAGTTCTTC. As protein: CASSRTGFYNEQFF.

The chain couples TRBV18 to TRBJ2-5; D not resolved. The germline CDR1 and CDR2 sequences are KGHSH and LQKENI. V lost 6 bases and J lost 4, with 6 bases in between. This CDR3 is built from 11 residues. Written as DNA, the CDR3 is TGTGCCAGCTCGTCCTCAGAGACCCAGTACTTC. Amino acids: CASSSSETQYF.

The chain's CDR3 is CASSLRRAQYF. Here the CDR3 DNA reads TGTGCCAGCAGCCTGAGGAGGGCGCAGTACTTC. The rearrangement links TRBV2 to TRBJ2-7; a weak D match, TRBD2 (6 bases). The ends were cut back, 6 bases at V and 9 bases at J, with 12 bases in the middle. CDR1 is SNHLY, CDR2 FYNNEI, per germline. This CDR3 contains 11 residues.

The chain combines TRBV4-1 with TRBJ1-1; 8 bases line up with TRBD1. This CDR3 contains 14 residues. V was pared by 4 bases and J by 3 bases, with 4 bases of the junction left unmatched. Germline CDR1 and CDR2: MGHRA and YSYEKL. CDR3 nucleotide sequence: TGCGCCAGCAGCCGTCTGACAGGGGACACTGAAGCTTTCTTT. Its translation is CASSRLTGDTEAFF.

The chain is built from TRBV6-5 and TRBJ2-7; D not resolved. CDR1 and CDR2 (germline): MNHEY, SVGAGI. The CDR3 has 14 residues. Trimming shortened V by 0 bases and J by 0 bases, and 6 bases separated the two germline ends. The CDR3, as DNA: TGTGCCAGCAGTTACTCACGGAACTCCTACGAGCAGTACTTC. Encoded protein: CASSYSRNSYEQYF.

V gene TRBV14 combines with J gene TRBJ1-2; no firm D call. This CDR3 has 13 amino acids. V was shortened by 1 base and J by 4 bases, with 7 bases between the two germline ends. Per the germline V gene, CDR1 is SGHDN and CDR2 is FVKESK. The CDR3 sequence: CASSQGLIYGYTF. The CDR3 nucleotides are TGTGCCAGCAGCCAAGGGCTGATCTATGGCTACACCTTC. The entire variable domain, with the rest obtained from reference TRBV14 and TRBJ1-2, is as follows: EAGVTQFPSHSVIEKGQTVTLRCDPISGHDNLYWYRRVMGKEIKFLLHFVKESKQDESGMPNNRFLAERTGGTYSTLKVQPAELEDSGVYFCASSQGLIYGYTFGSGTRLTVV.

The V gene is TRBV7-7, the J gene TRBJ2-3, with 7 bases matching TRBD1. The CDR3 loop spans 15 amino acids. The germline V gene has CDR1 SSHAT and CDR2 FNYEAQ (reference sequence). V was pared by 1 base and J by 2 bases, with 3 bases of the junction left unmatched. CDR3 in amino acids: CASSLEGGDTDTQYF. For the CDR3, the DNA is TGTGCCAGCAGCTTAGAAGGGGGCGACACAGATACGCAGTATTTT. Drawing the rest from reference TRBV7-7 and TRBJ2-3, the complete variable domain is GAGVSQSPRYKVTKRGQDVTLRCDPISSHATLYWYQQALGQGPEFLTYFNYEAQPDKSGLPSDRFSAERPEGSISTLTIQRTEQRDSAMYRCASSLEGGDTDTQYFGPGTRLTVL.